This T cell receptor (beta chain) was found in a study of cytomegalovirus exposure and HLA in healthy donors. The PCR ran on 60 Vbeta and 13 Jbeta primers. Only in-frame clones appear in the TCRdb table, and some are missing; sequencing was by immunoSEQ multiplex PCR. The repertoire holds 150,000 to 200,000 clones, with about 80% as singletons. The CDR3 contains 16 residues. Trimming removed 6 bases from V and 2 bases from J; junction bases left unmatched: 6. Germline CDR1 and CDR2: MNHEY and SMNVEV (reference sequence). The source material was PBMCs. The V and J genes are TRBV27 and TRBJ2-3; 12 bases are shared with TRBD2. The TCR was taken from a man between 18 and 35 years old in good health and CMV-seronegative. The DNA of the CDR3 is TGTGCCAGCAGATCCGGACTAGCGGGGTTCACAGATACGCAGTATTTT. It specifies CASRSGLAGFTDTQYF.